One and the same sample provided the 29 T cell receptor beta chains below, sequenced in a study of cytomegalovirus exposure and HLA in healthy donors. 60 Vbeta and 13 Jbeta primers were used in PCR. Clones were read by immunoSEQ multiplex PCR, and TCRdb kept only the in-frame ones, dropping some. The repertoire has around 88,000 clones, approximately 74% of them found once; the top ten carry under 2%. Input material: PBMCs. All receptors derive from a male donor in good health and CMV-seronegative.

The rearrangement joins TRBV30 to TRBJ1-3, with D possibly TRBD1 on 5 matching bases. CDR1 is GTSNPN and CDR2 is SVGIG in the germline V gene (reference sequence). The CDR3 runs to 14 residues. V was clipped by 7 bases and J by 6 bases, with 19 bases between them. CDR3 region: CASTQDSGKNTIYF. For the CDR3, the DNA is TGTGCCTCGACACAGGATTCCGGAAAAAACACCATATATTTT.

J is TRBJ2-2 and V is TRBV5-6; D unresolved. From germline, CDR1 is SGHDT and CDR2 YYEEEE. V was trimmed by 4 bases and J by 8 bases, leaving 12 bases between them. This CDR3 region has 13 residues. CDR3 nucleotide sequence: TGTGCCAGCAGCCCCGTAGAGGCTGGGGAGCTGTTTTTT. Translating gives CASSPVEAGELFF.

The V call is TRBV7-6, the J call TRBJ1-5; TRBD1 is a possible D gene (6 bases). Between the trimmed V and J ends, which lost 8 bases and 4 bases, there was a span of 9 bases. The CDR3 consists of 12 residues. Germline CDR1 reads SGHVS; CDR2 reads FNYEAQ. The CDR3 DNA reads TGTGCCAGCGGACAGCCGAATCAGCCCCAGCATTTT. Residues: CASGQPNQPQHF.

The chain is built from TRBV11-1 and TRBJ2-3, with D perhaps TRBD2 (6 bases). Germline CDR1 and CDR2: SGHAT and FQDESV (reference sequence). CDR3 size: 15 residues. V lost 4 bases, J lost 4 bases, and 15 bases lay in between. The CDR3 DNA sequence: TGTGCCAGCAGCTCAAGGGCGGGATCGGCAGATACGCAGTATTTT. Encoded protein: CASSSRAGSADTQYF.

This sequence joins TRBV28 and TRBJ2-7, with 9 bases aligning to TRBD1. Trimming removed 7 bases from V and 3 bases from J; junction bases left unmatched: 4. This CDR3 spans 13 amino acids. The germline V gene encodes CDR1 MDHEN and CDR2 SYDVKM. CDR3 residues: CASIPTGGYEQYF. The CDR3 DNA sequence: TGTGCCAGCATTCCGACAGGGGGCTACGAGCAGTACTTC.

About this clone: One junction end disagrees with the germline gene, perhaps due to a read error. The J gene is TRBJ1-2, the V gene TRBV27, with TRBD1 matching 7 bases. The CDR3 has 15 residues. Germline V gene data show CDR1 as MNHEY and CDR2 as SMNVEV (reference sequence). CDR3 amino acids: CASRPNRGRSYGYPF. CDR3 nucleotides: TGTGCCAGCAGGCCAAACAGGGGCAGGAGCTATGGCTACCCCTTC.

In this sample, this clone turned up once. The chain's CDR3 is CASSIQAPYEQYF. The CDR3 DNA follows: TGTGCCAGTAGTATTCAAGCCCCCTACGAGCAGTACTTC. The chain has TRBV19 and TRBJ2-7; D gene ambiguous. Per germline, CDR1 LNHDA and CDR2 SQIVND (reference sequence). The V end was cut by 3 bases, the J end by 2 bases, with 8 bases between. CDR3 size: 13 residues.

This clone was counted a single time. The chain links TRBV4-1 to TRBJ1-5, with a tentative D call TRBD1 (5 bases). The length of the CDR3 is 15 residues. Trimming left V 1 base short and J 2 bases short, with 9 bases between. Germline values: CDR1 MGHRA, CDR2 YSYEKL. The chain's CDR3 is CASSQVGGGNQPQHF. The CDR3 DNA follows: TGCGCCAGCAGCCAAGTTGGAGGGGGCAATCAGCCCCAGCATTTT.

The chain links TRBV9 to TRBJ2-7; D gene unclear. V lost 4 bases to trimming and J lost 2 bases, with 19 bases between them. The CDR3 covers 16 residues. Germline CDR1 is SGDLS and CDR2 is YYNGEE. The CDR3 coding sequence is TGTGCCAGCAGCCCCACGGGTAGCCCTACCACCTACGAGCAGTACTTC. Residues: CASSPTGSPTTYEQYF.

This clone was seen a handful of times. The chain carries TRBV9 and TRBJ2-1, with TRBD1 matching 11 bases. Germline trimming cut 3 bases from V and 6 bases from J; bases unmatched to any gene: 5. The CDR3 is made up of 15 amino acids. Germline CDR1 SGDLS, CDR2 YYNGEE. CDR3 protein: CASSAGTGGFNEQFF. The CDR3 DNA reads as TGTGCCAGCAGCGCCGGGACAGGGGGGTTCAATGAGCAGTTCTTC.

The rearrangement joins TRBV30 to TRBJ2-5; D is ambiguous. Trimming removed 2 bases at V and 0 bases at J, with 4 bases between. The CDR3 has 12 residues. Germline V gene lookup returns CDR1 GTSNPN and CDR2 SVGIG (reference sequence). CDR3 loop: CAWSPYQETQYF. DNA of the CDR3: TGTGCCTGGAGTCCGTACCAAGAGACCCAGTACTTC.

The V gene is TRBV6-4, the J gene TRBJ2-3; TRBD1 is a possible D gene (6 bases). The CDR3 covers 15 residues. V lost 0 bases and J lost 0, with 7 bases in between. From germline, CDR1 is MRHNA and CDR2 SNTAGT. The CDR3 DNA follows: TGTGCCAGCAGTGACTCGCAGGGGAGCACAGATACGCAGTATTTT. Protein sequence: CASSDSQGSTDTQYF.

V gene TRBV7-9 combines with J gene TRBJ1-2; D remains unclear. V shed 1 base and J shed 4 bases, with 4 bases lying between them. CDR1 is SEHNR and CDR2 is FQNEAQ in the germline V gene (reference sequence). This CDR3 comprises 12 residues. The CDR3 sequence is CASSLGAYGYTF. CDR3 nucleotides: TGTGCCAGCAGCTTAGGGGCCTATGGCTACACCTTC.

The chain employs TRBV27 and TRBJ1-5; 9 nucleotides line up with TRBD1. This CDR3 has 17 amino acids. Trimming at V came to 1 base and at J to 6 bases, leaving 10 bases not matched to a gene. In germline, CDR1 is MNHEY, CDR2 SMNVEV (reference sequence). The CDR3 nucleotides read TGTGCCAGCAGTTTATATGGGACAGGGAAAAAAGGTCAGCCCCAGCATTTT. It encodes CASSLYGTGKKGQPQHF.

This rearrangement joins TRBV5-1 to TRBJ1-5; TRBD1 aligns across 7 bases. Germline CDR1 SGHRS, CDR2 YFSETQ. The CDR3 is made up of 14 amino acids. The V segment lost 4 bases and the J segment 7 bases; nucleotides outside the gene matches: 8. The CDR3 DNA reads TGCGCCAGCAGCCTAGGGGGCAGTGAACAGCCCCAGCATTTT. Its translation: CASSLGGSEQPQHF.

The V gene is TRBV7-9, the J gene TRBJ2-1, with 8 bases aligning to TRBD2. Germline values: CDR1 SEHNR, CDR2 FQNEAQ (reference sequence). V was clipped by 7 bases and J by 8 bases; unmatched bases: 13. The CDR3 spans 15 residues. CDR3 DNA: TGTGCCAGCACTCGGAGGGGACTAGTTTTAGATGAGCAGTTCTTC. This gives the protein CASTRRGLVLDEQFF.

The chain carries TRBV2 and TRBJ2-1; maybe TRBD1 (6 bases). Between the trimmed V and J ends, which lost 2 bases and 5 bases, there was a span of 13 bases. Germline CDR1 is SNHLY and CDR2 is FYNNEI. This CDR3 region has 15 residues. Written as DNA, the CDR3 is TGTGCCAGCAGTGAACAGGGGCGGCAAAACAATGAGCAGTTCTTC. It yields the protein CASSEQGRQNNEQFF.

The rearrangement joins TRBV19 to TRBJ2-1, with TRBD2 identical over 12 bases. Germline values: CDR1 LNHDA, CDR2 SQIVND (reference sequence). V gave up 8 bases and J gave up 2 bases; unmatched junction bases: 10. The CDR3 loop spans 17 amino acids. CDR3 in amino acids: CASYGRTSGRPYNEQFF. Written as DNA, the CDR3 is TGTGCCAGTTACGGGCGAACTAGCGGGAGGCCCTACAATGAGCAGTTCTTC.

The chain recombines TRBV4-2 with TRBJ2-3; 12 nucleotides agree with TRBD2. The CDR3 is 15 amino acids. The germline gives CDR1 LGHNA, CDR2 YNFKEQ. V lost 1 base and J lost 4; bases outside the gene matches: 0. CDR3 bases: TGTGCCAGCAGCCAAGGACTAGCGGGAGCAGATACGCAGTATTTT. It is translated as CASSQGLAGADTQYF.

This clone was detected only once. The V call is TRBV7-2, the J call TRBJ2-1, with 7 nucleotides matching TRBD2. The CDR3 is 17 residues long. V was pared by 4 bases and J by 3 bases, with 12 bases of the junction left unmatched. CDR1 is SGHTA, CDR2 FQGNSA, per germline. CDR3 nucleotides: TGTGCCAGCAGCTCTACTCTAGCGGCCACATACTACAATGAGCAGTTCTTC. It is translated as CASSSTLAATYYNEQFF.

Comment on this clone: The same CDR3 also results from other DNA sequences found in this sample. The chain has TRBV5-1 and TRBJ2-7; TRBD1 matches at 8 bases. This CDR3 has 13 residues. Germline-derived CDR1 and CDR2 are SGHRS and YFSETQ. V shed 2 bases, J shed 3 bases, and the junction held 1 base outside the gene matches. In nucleotides, the CDR3 is TGCGCCAGCAGCTTAACAGGGGGCTACGAGCAGTACTTC. Translation gives CASSLTGGYEQYF.

This clone showed up just a few times. This chain links TRBV5-6 with TRBJ2-7, with D possibly TRBD2 on 7 matching bases. The CDR3 runs 17 residues. Between the trimmed V and J ends, which lost 2 bases and 1 base, there was a span of 19 bases. Germline V gene sequence: CDR1 SGHDT, CDR2 YYEEEE. The CDR3 protein is CASSFAGGRGKSYEQYF. The CDR3 DNA follows: TGTGCCAGCAGCTTCGCTGGGGGGAGGGGGAAGTCCTACGAGCAGTACTTC.

CDR3 amino acids: CASSFEGRTGELFF. The CDR3 nucleotides read TGCGCCAGCAGCTTTGAGGGAAGGACCGGGGAGCTGTTTTTT. The V gene is TRBV5-1, the J gene TRBJ2-2, with D maybe TRBD2 (5 bases). The germline V gene encodes CDR1 SGHRS and CDR2 YFSETQ. Trimming pared 2 bases from V and 5 bases from J, leaving 10 bases between. CDR3 length equals 14 residues.

The genes are TRBV5-1 and TRBJ1-2; the match to TRBD1 covers 8 bases. From germline, CDR1 is SGHRS and CDR2 YFSETQ. Trimming cost V 1 base and J 4 bases; bases outside gene matches: 9. This CDR3 has 16 residues. The CDR3 region is CASSLTRAGQAYGYTF. DNA for the CDR3: TGCGCCAGCAGCTTGACCCGCGCGGGACAGGCCTATGGCTACACCTTC.

The rearrangement uses TRBV6-1 and TRBJ2-7; 8 bases match TRBD1. Germline CDR1 and CDR2: MNHNS and SASEGT. The V gene end was trimmed by 4 bases and the J gene end by 4 bases; junction bases not matched to a gene: 9. There are 15 residues in the CDR3. The CDR3 region has the DNA TGTGCCAGCAGTGCGACAGGGGACCTCCCTTACGAGCAGTACTTC. It translates to CASSATGDLPYEQYF.

On this clone: An end of the junction differs from the germline gene, which may be a read error. The J gene is TRBJ1-2, the V gene TRBV29-1; a possible D gene is TRBD1 (6 bases). Germline assignment: CDR1 SQVTM and CDR2 ANQGSEA. This CDR3 has 13 amino acids. The CDR3 spells CSAGARANYGYPF. In DNA, the CDR3 is TGCAGCGCAGGGGCGCGGGCTAACTATGGCTACCCCTTC.

The V gene is TRBV7-6, the J gene TRBJ1-2, with D possibly being TRBD1 (5 bases). The V gene lost 3 bases and the J gene lost 3 bases, with 8 bases spanning the gap. The CDR3 is 13 amino acids. Germline-derived CDR1 and CDR2 are SGHVS and FNYEAQ. The CDR3, as DNA: TGTGCCAGCAGCTTCGGCAGGGACTATGGCTACACCTTC. Protein sequence: CASSFGRDYGYTF.

The chain employs TRBV9 and TRBJ1-2, with TRBD1 identical over 7 bases. The CDR3 spans 15 residues. J gave up 4 bases and V 0 bases, and 6 bases lay outside the gene matches. Germline CDR1 reads SGDLS; CDR2 reads YYNGEE. CDR3 bases: TGTGCCAGCAGCGTAGATGGGACAGCATCCTATGGCTACACCTTC. Its protein is CASSVDGTASYGYTF.

This clone was observed a single time. The chain couples TRBV5-6 to TRBJ1-2; the D gene is possibly TRBD1 (5 bases). Per the germline V gene, CDR1 is SGHDT and CDR2 is YYEEEE. V dropped 3 bases and J dropped 4 bases, with 13 bases sitting between them. The CDR3 is 14 residues long. The CDR3 DNA is TGTGCCAGCAGCTGGGTACAGGAAATCTATGGCTACACCTTC. Protein sequence: CASSWVQEIYGYTF.